This T cell receptor (beta chain) stems from a study of identical twins. This clonotype was picked up a small number of times. Trimming pared 2 bases from V and 6 bases from J, leaving 14 bases between. The V gene's germline CDR1 is SGHTA and CDR2 FQGTGA. This CDR3 is built from 15 residues. TCRdb redid the calling of the 5' RACE reads with MiXCR, one entry per CDR3 protein. Here the sample spans 650,000 to 750,000 distinct CDR3 sequences, around 20% being singletons. These same records also appear under a second study, on T cells expressing NK-cell markers. According to that study: Researchers got TCR beta repertoires out of sorted CD3+CD56+NKG2C+, CD3+CD56+NKG2C- and CD3+CD56-NKG2C+ T cells. Just one sequenced donor of eight was HCMV-seronegative, while seven were seropositive. Whether the expanded NKG2C+ T cell clones recognized HCMV remained unclear.

This chain links TRBV7-3 with TRBJ2-1, with D possibly TRBD1 on 5 matching bases. Material: PBMCs. The clonotype comes from a woman between 18 and 29 years old in good health. CDR3 in amino acids: CASSLRMGRVNEQFF. In DNA, the CDR3 is TGTGCCAGCAGCTTACGTATGGGCAGGGTCAATGAGCAGTTCTTC.